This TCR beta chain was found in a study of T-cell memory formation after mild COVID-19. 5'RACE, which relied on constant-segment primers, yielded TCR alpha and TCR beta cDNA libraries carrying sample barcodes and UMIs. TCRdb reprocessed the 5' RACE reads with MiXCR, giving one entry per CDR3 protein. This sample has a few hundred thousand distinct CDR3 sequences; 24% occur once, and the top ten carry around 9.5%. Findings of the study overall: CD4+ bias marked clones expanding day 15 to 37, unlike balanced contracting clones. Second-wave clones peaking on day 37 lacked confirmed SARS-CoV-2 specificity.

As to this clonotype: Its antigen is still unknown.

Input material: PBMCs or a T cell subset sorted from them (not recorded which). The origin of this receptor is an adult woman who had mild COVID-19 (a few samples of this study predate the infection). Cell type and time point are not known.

The DNA of the CDR3 is TGTGCCAGCAGCGCACAGGGGGCGAAGGCAGATACGCAGTATTTT. It specifies CASSAQGAKADTQYF. The chain couples TRBV7-9 to TRBJ2-3, with 9 bases that match TRBD1. Germline CDR1 reads SEHNR; CDR2 reads FQNEAQ (reference sequence). The CDR3 length is 15 residues. J was trimmed by 4 bases and V by 5 bases; bases with no gene match: 7.